This TCR beta chain derives from a study of T cell repertoires in cytomegalovirus infection. Study-level background: Alongside well-studied HLA-B-restricted CMV epitopes, recently identified HLA-C-restricted CMV epitopes were also used. An indication of both CMV infection and matching HLA type came from public TCR beta signatures. The study's findings and limits: The response measured ex vivo was dominated by TCR beta clonotypes (HLA-C-restricted and CMV-specific).

Points on this clonotype: Its target is not known.

The CDR3 spans 15 residues. Germline loops: CDR1 SGDLS, CDR2 YYNGEE. V lost 0 bases, J lost 4 bases, and 3 bases stayed unmatched. TCRdb independently ran MiXCR on the reads; one entry per CDR3 protein. The table includes approximately 260,000 distinct CDR3 sequences, around 20% detected once. This material consisted of cultured PBMCs, taken from culture after CMV antigen stimulation. The genes are TRBV9 and TRBJ1-4; 7 positions agree with TRBD1. The sequence derives from a human donor in good health (CMV status not recorded). Some clones in this sample may be carry-over from other donors' samples. CDR3 loop: CASSVDRGGNEKLFF. For the CDR3, the DNA is TGTGCCAGCAGCGTAGACAGGGGAGGTAATGAAAAACTGTTTTTT.